The source of this T cell receptor beta chain is a study of blood T cell repertoires in COVID-19. Overall study context: Spain, Italy and the United States supplied samples that represented acute and convalescent COVID-19. From T cells, B-cell-depleted T cells, or PBMCs came the material, which was cDNA or gDNA.

Germline CDR1 SGHRS, CDR2 YFSETQ. V gave up 2 bases and J gave up 5 bases, with 13 bases separating them. This CDR3 is built from 14 residues. Original processing methods: The authors estimated nucleated cell counts from reference gene primer amplification. Generated by immunoSEQ multiplex PCR, the TCRdb table keeps only in-frame clones and is missing some. That table gives V, J and clone size, and the DNA gave D and trimming. The sample contains 170,000 or so clones, over 90% of which appear only once. The V call is TRBV5-1, the J call TRBJ1-1, with D perhaps TRBD1 (5 bases). This receptor was obtained from a man in his fifties with acute or convalescent COVID-19. Material: peripheral blood. CDR3 sequence: CASSFNHQGTEAFF. The CDR3 nucleotides read TGCGCCAGCAGCTTCAACCATCAGGGAACTGAAGCTTTCTTT.